The clone carrying this T cell receptor (beta chain) was seen only a few times. The CDR3 is 18 amino acids. V lost 7 bases to trimming and J lost 1 base; unmatched junction nucleotides: 14. These data are taken from a study of identical twins. TCRdb used MiXCR to reprocess the 5' RACE reads, holding one entry per CDR3 protein. The repertoire holds about 720,000 distinct CDR3 sequences, with 8.6% as singletons. These data were also reused for a study on yellow fever vaccine responses in identical twins.

The specimen was PBMCs. The sequence came from a woman between 18 and 29 years old in good health. This chain joins TRBV12-3 or TRBV12-4 and TRBJ2-3; 10 bases are a match to TRBD2. CDR3: CASTIRGGGLAGTDTQYF. The CDR3 region has the DNA TGTGCCAGCACCATACGCGGGGGAGGACTAGCGGGCACAGATACGCAGTATTTT.